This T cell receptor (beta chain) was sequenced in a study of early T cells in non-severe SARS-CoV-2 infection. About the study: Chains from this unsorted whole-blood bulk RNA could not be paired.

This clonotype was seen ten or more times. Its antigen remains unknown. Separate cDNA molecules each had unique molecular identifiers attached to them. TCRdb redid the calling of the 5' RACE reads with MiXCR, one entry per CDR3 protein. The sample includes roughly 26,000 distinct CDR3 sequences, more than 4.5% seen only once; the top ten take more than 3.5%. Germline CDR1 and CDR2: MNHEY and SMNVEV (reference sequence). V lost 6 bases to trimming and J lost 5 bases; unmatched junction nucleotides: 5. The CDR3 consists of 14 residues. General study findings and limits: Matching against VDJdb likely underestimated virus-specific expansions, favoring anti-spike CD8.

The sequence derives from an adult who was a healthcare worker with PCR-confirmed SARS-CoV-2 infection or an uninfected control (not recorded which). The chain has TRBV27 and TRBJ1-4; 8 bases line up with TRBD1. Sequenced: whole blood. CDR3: CASRLTGENEKLFF. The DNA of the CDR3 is TGTGCCAGCAGACTGACAGGGGAGAATGAAAAACTGTTTTTT.